Below, 25 T cell receptor beta chains from the same sample are listed, as sequenced in a study of T-cell reconstitution after alpha-beta-depleted transplantation in children. Unique molecular identifiers were used to barcode this TCRbeta library. MiXCR, run by TCRdb on the PCR reads, gives a single entry per CDR3 protein. The repertoire holds around 64,000 distinct CDR3 sequences, with approximately 10% as singletons. Sequencing used PBMCs, obtained before TCRalphabeta/CD19-depleted stem cell transplant. The receptors were sampled from a boy aged 5-17 years with acute myeloid leukemia, due to receive a stem cell transplant.

This clonotype was observed at least ten times. The rearrangement joins TRBV7-2 to TRBJ2-1; D gene unclear. Germline V gene lookup returns CDR1 SGHTA and CDR2 FQGNSA. The CDR3 contains 12 residues. With 5 bases removed from V and 7 bases from J, the gap between germline ends came to 9 bases. The CDR3 spells CASSPEENEQFF. The DNA of the CDR3 is TGTGCCAGCAGCCCCGAGGAAAATGAGCAGTTCTTC.

This clonotype occurred many times. The chain couples TRBV4-2 to TRBJ1-1; no definite D call. V was cut by 1 base and J by 1 base, with 10 bases left in between. This CDR3 is 15 amino acids long. Germline CDR1 reads LGHNA; CDR2 reads YNFKEQ. The CDR3 region is CASSQVAIANTEAFF. CDR3 coding DNA: TGTGCCAGCAGCCAAGTGGCAATAGCGAACACTGAAGCTTTCTTT.

This clonotype has ten or more counts. This rearrangement joins TRBV20-1 to TRBJ2-4; D uncertain. The ends were cut back, 6 bases at V and 0 bases at J, with 12 bases in the middle. This CDR3 has 14 amino acids. Germline CDR1 DFQATT, CDR2 SNEGSKA (reference sequence). The CDR3 DNA reads TGCAGTGCCACTCATGTCGTAGCCAAAAACATTCAGTACTTC. Amino acid sequence: CSATHVVAKNIQYF.

V is TRBV20-1 and J is TRBJ2-3; 11 nucleotides align to TRBD2. Unmatched junction bases numbered 10, after V lost 3 bases and J lost 2 bases. This CDR3 is built from 17 residues. Germline-derived CDR1 and CDR2 are DFQATT and SNEGSKA (reference sequence). In DNA, the CDR3 is TGCAGTGCTAGCCTGACGGTAGCGGGGGGGAACACAGATACGCAGTATTTT. This encodes CSASLTVAGGNTDTQYF.

This clonotype was detected many times. This chain joins TRBV5-1 and TRBJ1-1, with TRBD1 as a possible D gene (6 bases). Germline lookup yields CDR1 SGHRS and CDR2 YFSETQ. The ends were cut back, 0 bases at V and 1 base at J, with 10 bases in the middle. The CDR3 has 15 residues. The CDR3 here is CASSLDGRGNTEAFF. The DNA for the CDR3 is TGCGCCAGCAGCTTGGATGGCAGGGGGAACACTGAAGCTTTCTTT. Looking up the rest from reference TRBV5-1 and TRBJ1-1 gives the full variable domain: KAGVTQTPRYLIKTRGQQVTLSCSPISGHRSVSWYQQTPGQGLQFLFEYFSETQRNKGNFPGRFSGRQFSNSRSEMNVSTLELGDSALYLCASSLDGRGNTEAFFGQGTRLTVV.

In its sample, this clonotype was seen many times. The chain joins TRBV14 to TRBJ2-5; D not certain. This CDR3 is 15 amino acids long. The germline V gene encodes CDR1 SGHDN and CDR2 FVKESK. V lost 0 bases, J lost 5 bases, and 13 bases lay in between. CDR3 sequence reads: CASSQERIGQETQYF. CDR3 sequence (DNA): TGTGCCAGCAGCCAAGAGAGGATAGGGCAGGAGACCCAGTACTTC.

At least ten counts were recorded for this clonotype. This chain uses TRBV5-6 with TRBJ1-5; D not resolved. Trimming left V 3 bases short and J 3 bases short, with 10 bases between. The CDR3 extends over 14 amino acids. The germline V gene encodes CDR1 SGHDT and CDR2 YYEEEE. The CDR3 loop is CASSSREFNQPQHF. The DNA of the CDR3 is TGTGCCAGCAGCTCCCGGGAGTTCAATCAGCCCCAGCATTTT.

The chain recombines TRBV12-3 or TRBV12-4 with TRBJ2-2; D unresolved. The CDR3 runs 13 residues. Between the trimmed V and J ends, which lost 5 bases and 3 bases, there was a span of 7 bases. The chain's CDR3 is CASSHGDTGELFF. The CDR3 DNA sequence: TGTGCCAGCAGTCACGGAGACACCGGGGAGCTGTTTTTT.

This clonotype has a handful of counts. The chain has TRBV6-5 and TRBJ2-3; 7 bases match TRBD2. Looked up from germline, CDR1 is MNHEY and CDR2 is SVGAGI. V gave up 6 bases and J gave up 0 bases; unmatched junction bases: 9. The CDR3 has 16 amino acids. The CDR3: CASSLLGGVSTDTQYF. CDR3 DNA: TGTGCCAGCAGCTTACTGGGGGGGGTTAGCACAGATACGCAGTATTTT.

This clonotype has just a few counts. The V call is TRBV6-2 or TRBV6-3, the J call TRBJ2-3, with D perhaps TRBD2 (6 bases). Trimming removed 0 bases from V and 1 base from J, with 17 bases in between. The CDR3 has 18 residues. The germline V gene encodes CDR1 MNHEY and CDR2 SVGEGT. The CDR3: CASSYSVGGVLRTDTQYF. The CDR3 region has the DNA TGTGCCAGCAGTTACTCGGTGGGAGGAGTCCTTCGCACAGATACGCAGTATTTT.

Comment on this clonotype: A much larger clone sits a single nucleotide away, making a read error possible. The chain carries TRBV12-3 or TRBV12-4 and TRBJ2-5; D not resolved. The CDR3 is 14 residues long. The CDR3 sequence is CAGSFNPNQETQYF. The CDR3 bases are TGTGCCGGCAGTTTCAACCCTAACCAAGAGACCCAGTACTTC.

This clonotype showed up many times. V is TRBV5-1 and J is TRBJ2-6, with D unclear. V lost 0 bases, J lost 2 bases, and 6 bases lay in between. The V gene's germline CDR1 is SGHRS and CDR2 YFSETQ. The CDR3 runs to 15 residues. The CDR3 DNA reads as TGCGCCAGCAGCTTGGCAATCCCTGGGGCCAACGTCCTGACTTTC. Encoded protein: CASSLAIPGANVLTF.

This clonotype was seen repeatedly, ten times or more. The V call is TRBV24-1, the J call TRBJ1-5, with D unclear. Trimming pared 5 bases from V and 7 bases from J, leaving 11 bases between. Germline V CDR1 and CDR2: KGHDR, SFDVKD. The CDR3 covers 13 residues. Here the CDR3 reads CATSGPSLQPQHF. The CDR3 DNA sequence: TGTGCCACCAGTGGTCCCTCTCTCCAGCCCCAGCATTTT.

The V call is TRBV4-2, the J call TRBJ2-3, with 11 positions matching TRBD2. After removal of 1 base from V and 2 bases from J, the junction contained 2 bases not matched to a gene. Germline CDR1 is LGHNA and CDR2 is YNFKEQ. This CDR3 is built from 16 residues. The CDR3 nucleotides are TGTGCCAGCAGCCAAGTAGCGGGGGGGTACACAGATACGCAGTATTTT. Translation gives CASSQVAGGYTDTQYF.

Ten or more counts support this clonotype. The chain recombines TRBV4-1 with TRBJ1-1; D is uncertain. The CDR3 is 14 amino acids. Germline assignment: CDR1 MGHRA and CDR2 YSYEKL. The V and J ends lost 1 base and 0 bases respectively, with 6 bases between them. CDR3 protein: CASSQVGLNTEAFF. The CDR3, as DNA: TGCGCCAGCAGCCAAGTCGGGTTGAACACTGAAGCTTTCTTT.

In its sample, this clonotype was seen many times. The gene calls are TRBV15 and TRBJ2-1, with D perhaps TRBD2 (5 bases). The germline V and J ends were trimmed by 3 bases and 4 bases, with 10 bases remaining between them. This CDR3 spans 14 amino acids. Germline CDR1 and CDR2: LNHNV and YYDKDF (reference sequence). The CDR3 DNA follows: TGTGCCACCAGCAGGACTCGCGGGTACAATGAGCAGTTCTTC. Encoded protein: CATSRTRGYNEQFF.

This clonotype was detected many times. The chain has TRBV28 and TRBJ1-2; D not certain. The germline CDR1 and CDR2 sequences are MDHEN and SYDVKM. The length of the CDR3 is 15 residues. V lost 3 bases to trimming and J lost 5 bases, with 16 bases between them. As DNA, the CDR3 is TGTGCCAGCAGTTTGTGGGAATTTTCGGGGTATGGCTACACCTTC. This encodes CASSLWEFSGYGYTF.

The CDR3: CASRDRAGAFF. In DNA, the CDR3 is TGTGCCAGCAGAGACCGGGCCGGAGCTTTCTTT. This chain uses TRBV25-1 with TRBJ1-1, with D hard to call. V gave up 6 bases and J gave up 10 bases, with 12 bases separating them. The CDR3 is made up of 11 amino acids. Germline assignment: CDR1 MGHDK and CDR2 SYGVNS.

Turning to this clonotype: A much larger clone lies one base from this, so it may be a read error. The rearrangement links TRBV11-2 to TRBJ2-7, with TRBD1 as a possible D gene (6 bases). Germline assignment: CDR1 SGHAT and CDR2 FQNNGV. This CDR3 comprises 13 residues. The CDR3 nucleotides are TGTGCCAGCCAGGGACAAGCTCCCTACGACCAGTACTTC. Translated: CASQGQAPYDQYF.

The chain joins TRBV20-1 to TRBJ2-2, with D unclear. Germline CDR1 reads DFQATT; CDR2 reads SNEGSKA (reference sequence). With 1 base removed from V and 5 bases from J, the gap between germline ends came to 17 bases. The CDR3 has 16 residues. This CDR3 reads CSARGQATTGTGELFF. CDR3 sequence (DNA): TGCAGTGCTAGAGGCCAGGCCACCACCGGAACCGGGGAGCTGTTTTTT.

Many counts were recorded for this clonotype. In DNA form, the CDR3 reads TGCAGCGTTGTCGGAGGGGGGTATGGCTACACCTTC. This codes for CSVVGGGYGYTF. The V call is TRBV29-1, the J call TRBJ1-2; D might be TRBD1 (6 bases). The V and J ends lost 4 bases and 5 bases respectively, with 11 bases between them. The germline CDR1 and CDR2 sequences are SQVTM and ANQGSEA. This CDR3 has 12 amino acids.

This clonotype was detected many times. The chain has TRBV5-1 and TRBJ2-7, with 7 bases lining up with TRBD2. J gave up 6 bases and V 2 bases, and 8 bases lay outside the gene matches. Germline V lookup: CDR1 SGHRS, CDR2 YFSETQ. This CDR3 has 14 residues. For the CDR3, the DNA is TGCGCCAGCAGCTTTTCGGGCGGGGGAAGCGAGCAGTACGTC. The encoded protein is CASSFSGGGSEQYV.

This clonotype was seen a handful of times. The chain is built from TRBV9 and TRBJ2-3; 8 bases agree with TRBD2. The CDR3 loop spans 16 amino acids. Germline assignment: CDR1 SGDLS and CDR2 YYNGEE. The J segment lost 2 bases and the V segment lost 6 bases, leaving 11 bases of the junction unmatched. CDR3 amino acids: CASTPYSGAYTDTQYF. As DNA, the CDR3 is TGTGCCAGCACCCCCTATAGCGGGGCCTACACAGATACGCAGTATTTT.

This clonotype was seen repeatedly, ten times or more. The rearrangement joins TRBV6-5 to TRBJ2-7; no clear D gene. Germline V gives CDR1 MNHEY, CDR2 SVGAGI. V lost 9 bases to trimming and J lost 4 bases, with 4 bases between them. This CDR3 comprises 9 residues. The CDR3, as DNA: TGTGCCAGAAAGTACGAGCAGTACGTC. It specifies CARKYEQYV.

This clonotype was recorded a few times. V and J are TRBV30 and TRBJ2-1, with D unclear. The V gene's germline CDR1 is GTSNPN and CDR2 SVGIG (reference sequence). Trimming removed 3 bases at V and 0 bases at J, with 12 bases between. The length of the CDR3 is 15 residues. CDR3 sequence reads: CAWRARGGSYNEQFF. CDR3 nucleotide sequence: TGTGCCTGGAGGGCCAGAGGCGGCTCCTACAATGAGCAGTTCTTC. Supplemented by reference TRBV30 and TRBJ2-1, the full variable domain reads SQTIHQWPATLVQPVGSPLSLECTVEGTSNPNLYWYRQAAGRGLQLLFYSVGIGQISSEVPQNLSASRPQDRQFILSSKKLLLSDSGFYLCAWRARGGSYNEQFFGPGTRLTVL.